Listed here is a single T cell receptor (beta chain). V was pared by 0 bases and J by 0 bases, with 10 bases between. The CDR3 is 16 residues long. CDR1 and CDR2 from the germline V gene are LNHNV and YYDKDF (reference sequence). This specimen comes from a study of CD8 T cells in Susac syndrome. The RNA, about 0.45 to 1 ug, was put through reverse transcription using random hexamers. One entry per CDR3 protein, called by TCRdb with MiXCR from the immunoSEQ multiplex PCR reads. Altogether under 200,000 distinct CDR3 sequences are present, approximately 96% being singletons, with the ten largest covering 0.15% to 0.2%. Both CD4+ and CD8+ T cells were negatively isolated, and TEMRA cells underwent FACS enrichment.

Sample: CD8+ T cells from PBMCs. V usage is TRBV15 and J usage is TRBJ2-3; D not resolved. The sequence came from a human donor with multiple sclerosis. CDR3 amino acids: CATSREARSSTDTQYF. In DNA, the CDR3 is TGTGCCACCAGCAGAGAGGCTCGTTCTAGCACAGATACGCAGTATTTT.